This is a list of T cell receptor beta chains from one sample in a study of blood T cell repertoires in COVID-19. Profiled with immunoSEQ multiplex PCR; TCRdb holds only in-frame clones, not every one. The sample holds roughly 110,000 clones, around 83% seen once. Material for sequencing was peripheral blood. The origin of the receptors is a man between 65 and 85 years old with acute or convalescent COVID-19. The conserved cysteine and the conserved F or W are not part of the CDR3 here. Fields, in order: V gene, clone size, D gene, CDR3 protein. A D gene is named only where the DNA matches it firmly. The size entry is marked missing in some rows and otherwise reads once, few, many or a size class.

TRBV3-1/TRBV3-2 | NA | NA | ASSQVQGVSPLH
TRBV7-9 | NA | NA | ASSLYAGRWGTNTGELF
TRBV6-5 | NA | TRBD1 | ASGQVHEQY
TRBV5-5 | NA | TRBD1 | ASSTTGERELF
TRBV19 | NA | TRBD1 | ASSIDGTGRRGQPQH
TRBV6-5 | NA | NA | ASSYSAVPHQPQH
TRBV7-2 | few | TRBD2 | ASRIAGGTGELF
TRBV4-1 | NA | NA | ASSQDQRGTEAF
TRBV9 | NA | TRBD2 | ASSLRGEDYNEQF
TRBV5-1 | NA | NA | ASSFSIQGDGYT
TRBV2 | NA | TRBD2 | ASSEEGLASNEQF
TRBV6-5 | NA | TRBD1 | ASRTPQGANGYT
TRBV20-1 | NA | TRBD1 | SASLRLAGTGRREQY
TRBV30 | NA | TRBD1 | ACKGTGETQY
TRBV2 | NA | NA | ASREISDQPQH
TRBV3-1/TRBV3-2 | NA | NA | ASRLGQPNSPLH
TRBV2 | NA | TRBD2 | ASHRPSSGRGNEQF
TRBV29-1 | NA | TRBD1 | SALKGGTGLTEQY
TRBV5-1 | NA | TRBD1 | ASSSGQAMRRETQY
TRBV2 | NA | TRBD1 | ASSPSGTGNSPLH
TRBV6-6 | NA | NA | ASRQGGGTEAF
TRBV29-1 | NA | NA | SVEDRQGPGELF
TRBV5-1 | NA | NA | ASSSLGSWQETQY
TRBV2 | NA | TRBD1 | ASTPQGQGTITEAF
TRBV7-9 | NA | NA | ASSFWRQSGRNSPLH
TRBV5-1 | few | TRBD1 | ASSLDPQGADGYT
TRBV13 | NA | NA | ASSLLGGPGSPLH
TRBV5-6 | NA | NA | ASSLGPNQPQH
TRBV3-1/TRBV3-2 | NA | TRBD2 | ASSSGLAGSSYEQY
TRBV28 | NA | NA | ASSLLGNRAAEAF
TRBV6-5 | NA | NA | AFASSSYEQY
TRBV5-5 | NA | NA | ASSLDRAINSPLH
TRBV7-9 | NA | NA | ASSLDMGAGMNTEAF
TRBV24-1 | NA | NA | ATSGSAGQETQY
TRBV6-6 | NA | NA | ASNPQGYNEQF
TRBV28 | NA | NA | ASSVPAGERGGYT
TRBV10-3 | NA | NA | ATRPGSLLYNSPLH
TRBV20-1 | once | TRBD2 | SASSPTSGGYEQY
TRBV5-8 | few | TRBD2 | ASSFLAGGYTDTQY
TRBV24-1 | NA | NA | ATSEQDSEAF
TRBV30 | few | TRBD1 | AWSPTGWTEAF
TRBV5-4 | NA | TRBD1 | ASGTAGNTIY
TRBV21-1 | few | NA | ASSTGGDVPGNTIY
TRBV19 | NA | TRBD2 | ASSAQLAGGNNEQF
TRBV5-6 | NA | TRBD1 | ASSLEPRGNGYT
TRBV2 | NA | NA | ATLLEAGKNSPLH